This TCR beta chain is from a study of regulatory T cells in long-lasting Graves disease (dated by TCRdb to about 2021). About the full investigation: Newly diagnosed Graves' disease patients had taken antithyroid drugs for less than 3 months. This study used TCR sequencing and RNA sequencing of peripheral blood to compare persistent Graves' disease patients against newly diagnosed Graves' disease patients. The study was registered as a clinical trial and conducted in China. A total of 33 samples underwent TCR sequencing, from 13 patients with persistent Graves' disease and approximately 20 patients with newly diagnosed Graves' disease.

This clonotype was picked up many times. Its cognate antigen has yet to be identified. Per-base quality was not reported, and no clone a single base away is much larger than it. The study at large found these results: The authors acknowledged the small sample size as a limitation that may reduce accuracy. Persistent patients shared more public clonotypes among themselves (2,741) than newly diagnosed patients did (more than 850). Only the TCR beta chain was sequenced and analyzed. Peripheral blood alone was examined, since thyroid tissue, which constituted the primary lesion, could not be accessed. Persistent Graves' disease patients showed lower TCR Shannon entropy and fewer highly expanded clones than newly diagnosed patients, suggesting clonal expansion.

Library method: multiplex PCR. For sequencing, an Illumina HiSeq 4000 was employed. iRepertoire HTBI primers and Arm-PCR amplification of CDR3 regions were used to construct TCR beta libraries. Gel purification was performed on PCR products prior to sequencing. Processing in the source paper ran as follows. A total of fewer than 80 TRBV and 14 TRBJ segments were identified across samples and were used for gene usage analysis of CDR3 amino acid clonotypes. COPE and FqMerger were used to merge filtered high-quality paired reads into contigs. Contigs were aligned with BLAST to IMGT TRBV, TRBD and TRBJ reference genes, and CDR3 was defined per IMGT. Highly expanded clones were defined as clonotypes with a frequency above 0.1%. Shannon entropy served as the measure of repertoire diversity, while the Gini coefficient captured V-J evenness. A clonotype found in more than one individual was treated as public. The public reads were reprocessed in TCRdb via fastp at Q25 and MiXCR, keeping in-frame beta chains. Here each entry gathers all rows of one CDR3 protein and keeps the most common genes and DNA. The V and J calls shown here were made by TCRdb, not taken from the authors' results. Present in this sample are 300,000 to 450,000 distinct CDR3 sequences, 15% to 17% of which were seen just once. Approximately 22% of the sample belongs to the ten largest clones.

This specimen's time point label, per the study, means: newly diagnosed GD, antithyroid drugs for less than 3 months. RNA was extracted from PBMCs in TRIzol for both TCR sequencing and RNA sequencing. The diagnosis of Graves' disease followed American Thyroid Association guidelines. The patients came from an endocrinology department in Xi'an, China. Each patient gave approximately 10 milliliters of peripheral blood, collected in an EDTA anticoagulant tube. Ficoll Paque Plus density gradient separation was used to isolate PBMCs, and no further T cell sorting was done. An Agilent 2100 Bioanalyzer and agarose gel were used to check RNA quality, and a NanoDrop 2000 was used to measure RNA concentration. This TCR was sampled from a female donor with Graves disease. Sequenced here: peripheral blood mononuclear cells (PBMCs), sampled at new diagnosis, from a patient treated with antithyroid drugs.

The bases read TGTGCCAGCAGCCCGGGACCCTTTTATGGCTACACCTTC. It specifies CASSPGPFYGYTF. The chain joins TRBV11-2 to TRBJ1-2; TRBD1 could be the D gene, as 5 bases match. The CDR3 runs 13 residues from the cysteine to the phenylalanine. Only the CDR3 DNA is retained, 39 bases long and in frame from the first base. V loses 5 bases of germline sequence and J loses 5 bases, and the interval between the two ends is 12 bases. Sequences SGHAT (CDR1) and FQNNGV (CDR2) are obtained from the germline V gene.